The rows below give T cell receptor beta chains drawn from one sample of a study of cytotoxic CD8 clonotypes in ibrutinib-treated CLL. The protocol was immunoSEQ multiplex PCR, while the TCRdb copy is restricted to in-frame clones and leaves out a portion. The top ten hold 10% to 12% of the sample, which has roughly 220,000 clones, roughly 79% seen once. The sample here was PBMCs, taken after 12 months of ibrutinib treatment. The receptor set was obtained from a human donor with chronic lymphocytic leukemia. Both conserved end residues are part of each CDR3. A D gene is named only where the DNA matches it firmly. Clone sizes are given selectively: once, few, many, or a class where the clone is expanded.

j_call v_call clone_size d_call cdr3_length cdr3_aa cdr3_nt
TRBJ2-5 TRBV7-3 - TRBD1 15 CASSFTGGPQETQYF TGTGCCAGCAGCTTTACAGGGGGGCCCCAAGAGACCCAGTACTTC
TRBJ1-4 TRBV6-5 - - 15 CASSYGGRTGEKLFF TGTGCCAGCAGTTACGGGGGCAGGACGGGTGAAAAACTGTTTTTT
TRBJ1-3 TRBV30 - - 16 CAWSEVRGESGNTIYF TGTGCCTGGAGTGAAGTAAGGGGCGAATCGGGAAACACCATATATTTT
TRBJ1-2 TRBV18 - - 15 CASSPQTEANYGYTF TGTGCCAGCTCACCTCAGACGGAAGCTAACTATGGCTACACCTTC
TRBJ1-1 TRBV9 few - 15 CASSSRSTTLAEAFF TGTGCCAGCAGCTCCCGATCCACCACGTTGGCTGAAGCTTTCTTT
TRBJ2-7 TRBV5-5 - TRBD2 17 CASSSGLAGGITYEQYF TGTGCCAGCAGCTCGGGACTAGCGGGGGGTATCACCTACGAGCAGTACTTC
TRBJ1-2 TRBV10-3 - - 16 CAIGAGGLREHYGYTF TGTGCCATCGGCGCCGGGGGTTTAAGGGAACACTATGGCTACACCTTC
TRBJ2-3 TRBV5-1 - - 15 CASSLIQSSTDTQYF TGCGCCAGCAGCTTGATCCAGTCTAGCACAGATACGCAGTATTTT
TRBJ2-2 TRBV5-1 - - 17 CASSLAGRQGDTGELFF TGCGCCAGCAGCTTGGCAGGGCGCCAGGGAGATACCGGGGAGCTGTTTTTT
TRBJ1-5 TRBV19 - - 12 CASYGGYQPQHF TGTGCCAGTTATGGCGGTTATCAGCCCCAGCATTTT
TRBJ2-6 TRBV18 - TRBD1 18 CASYTGERFSSGANVLTF TGTGCCAGCTATACAGGGGAACGCTTCAGCTCTGGGGCCAACGTCCTGACTTTC
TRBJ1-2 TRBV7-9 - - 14 CASSHDRYGLGYTF TGTGCCAGCAGCCATGACAGGTATGGACTTGGCTACACCTTC
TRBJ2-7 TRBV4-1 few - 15 CASSQGQVSIYEQYF TGCGCCAGCAGCCAAGGGCAGGTGTCTATCTACGAGCAGTACTTC
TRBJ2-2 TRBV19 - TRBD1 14 CASSQDRVGGELFF TGTGCCAGTAGTCAAGACAGGGTTGGCGGGGAGCTGTTTTTT
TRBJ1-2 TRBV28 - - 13 CASSLVHHYGYTF TGTGCCAGCAGTTTGGTACACCACTATGGCTACACCTTC
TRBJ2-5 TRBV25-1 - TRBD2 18 CASRGGLAGGLHRETQYF TGTGCCAGCAGAGGGGGACTAGCGGGGGGCCTACACCGGGAGACCCAGTACTTC
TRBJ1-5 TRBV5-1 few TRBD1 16 CASSLDGGNRGQPQHF TGCGCCAGCAGCTTGGATGGGGGGAACAGGGGTCAGCCCCAGCATTTT
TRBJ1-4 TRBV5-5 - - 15 CASQSRGPEWEKLFF TGTGCCAGCCAATCCAGGGGACCCGAGTGGGAAAAACTGTTTTTT
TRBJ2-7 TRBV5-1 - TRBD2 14 CASSGTSGSYEQYF TGCGCCAGCAGTGGTACTAGCGGCTCCTACGAGCAGTACTTC
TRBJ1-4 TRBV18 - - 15 CASSPRTATNEKLFF TGTGCCAGCTCACCCCGGACAGCAACTAATGAAAAACTGTTTTTT
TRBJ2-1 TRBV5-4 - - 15 CASSLSGQSYNEQFF TGTGCCAGCAGCTTGTCAGGCCAATCCTACAATGAGCAGTTCTTC
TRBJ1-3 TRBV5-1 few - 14 CASSLGSSGNTIYF TGCGCCAGCAGCTTGGGGTCCTCTGGAAACACCATATATTTT
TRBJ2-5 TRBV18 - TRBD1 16 CASSPRGQAVGETQYF TGTGCCAGCTCACCCAGGGGACAGGCCGTCGGGGAGACCCAGTACTTC
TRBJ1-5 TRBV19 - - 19 CASSIEGIGSTNRNQPQHF TGTGCCAGTAGTATTGAGGGGATCGGGAGCACAAACAGAAATCAGCCCCAGCATTTT
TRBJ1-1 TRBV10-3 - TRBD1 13 CATFRQGGTEAFF TGTGCCACCTTTCGACAGGGTGGCACTGAAGCTTTCTTT
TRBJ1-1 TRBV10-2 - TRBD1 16 CASSDRDRGSNTEAFF TGCGCCAGCAGTGACCGGGACAGGGGGAGCAACACTGAAGCTTTCTTT
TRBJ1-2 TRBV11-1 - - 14 CASSLAGDAGGYTF TGTGCCAGCAGCTTAGCGGGCGACGCGGGCGGCTACACCTTC
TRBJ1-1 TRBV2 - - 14 CASRLTVMNTEAFF TGTGCCAGCAGATTGACGGTTATGAACACTGAAGCTTTCTTT
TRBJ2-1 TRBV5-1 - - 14 CASSLLFGTNEQFF TGCGCCAGCAGCTTGCTCTTTGGGACAAATGAGCAGTTCTTC
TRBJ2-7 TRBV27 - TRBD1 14 CASSPTGFNYEQYF TGTGCCAGCAGTCCGACAGGGTTTAACTACGAGCAGTACTTC
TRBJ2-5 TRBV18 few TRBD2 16 CASSPRTSGGQETQYF TGTGCCAGCTCGCCACGGACTAGCGGGGGACAAGAGACCCAGTACTTC
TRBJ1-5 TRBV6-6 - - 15 CASSTDRYSNQPQHF TGTGCCAGCAGCACGGACAGATATAGCAATCAGCCCCAGCATTTT
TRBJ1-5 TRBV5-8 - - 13 CASSLRLDQPQHF TGTGCCAGCAGCTTGCGTTTAGATCAGCCCCAGCATTTT